The next 26 T cell receptor beta chains were all read from a single sample in a study of OX40 agonist ivuxolimab in advanced cancers. Measured with immunoSEQ multiplex PCR; TCRdb has only the in-frame clones, and not every one. The table shows roughly 100,000 clones, with over 75% occurring only once. The input for sequencing was CD4+ or CD8+ T cells sorted from blood, taken in a trial of the OX40 agonist ivuxolimab. These receptors came from an adult with an advanced solid tumor such as melanoma, head and neck, liver or kidney cancer.

This rearrangement joins TRBV12-5 to TRBJ2-7; D gene uncertain. CDR3 size: 12 residues. The germline V and J ends were trimmed by 2 bases and 4 bases, with 6 bases remaining between them. The germline gives CDR1 LGHNT, CDR2 FRNRAP. DNA of the CDR3: TGTGCTAGTGGTTTGACCACTTACGAGCAGTACTTC. This encodes CASGLTTYEQYF.

The chain carries TRBV5-1 and TRBJ2-2; D unclear. Per germline, CDR1 SGHRS and CDR2 YFSETQ. The V end was cut by 4 bases, the J end by 4 bases, with 14 bases between. This CDR3 has 15 residues. CDR3 protein: CASSLQERSTGELFF. CDR3 nucleotide sequence: TGCGCCAGCAGCCTGCAGGAGAGAAGCACCGGGGAGCTGTTTTTT. Looking up the rest from reference TRBV5-1 and TRBJ2-2 gives the full variable domain: KAGVTQTPRYLIKTRGQQVTLSCSPISGHRSVSWYQQTPGQGLQFLFEYFSETQRNKGNFPGRFSGRQFSNSRSEMNVSTLELGDSALYLCASSLQERSTGELFFGEGSRLTVL.

This chain joins TRBV7-2 and TRBJ1-3, with D unclear. There are 18 residues in the CDR3. The germline V gene encodes CDR1 SGHTA and CDR2 FQGNSA. V was pared by 8 bases and J by 0 bases, with 23 bases between. CDR3 in DNA: TGTGCCAGCCAGGCGACGGTGTTTCAAGCCTACTCTGGAAACACCATATATTTT. It yields the protein CASQATVFQAYSGNTIYF.

V is TRBV7-2 and J is TRBJ2-3; D is undetermined. The CDR3 length is 13 residues. Trimming removed 5 bases from V and 6 bases from J, with 12 bases in between. The germline V gene encodes CDR1 SGHTA and CDR2 FQGNSA. The DNA for the CDR3 is TGTGCCAGCAGCCCCCGCCGAGGTGATACGCAGTATTTT. Its protein product is CASSPRRGDTQYF.

This chain joins TRBV4-3 and TRBJ1-2, with 11 nucleotides matching TRBD1. Per the germline V gene, CDR1 is LGHNA and CDR2 is YSLEER. Trimming at V came to 2 bases and at J to 2 bases, leaving 7 bases not matched to a gene. The CDR3 is 17 residues long. In DNA, the CDR3 is TGCGCCAGCAGCCAACGGACAGGGGGCGCAGGGAACTATGGCTACACCTTC. Translated: CASSQRTGGAGNYGYTF.

The rearrangement joins TRBV30 to TRBJ1-4; D might be TRBD1 (5 bases). CDR1 is GTSNPN, CDR2 SVGIG, per germline (reference sequence). This CDR3 contains 13 residues. Trimming shortened V by 3 bases and J by 13 bases, and 18 bases separated the two germline ends. In DNA, the CDR3 is TGTGCCTGGAGCGAGGGGCACTTGATTCCACTGTTTTTT. Translating gives CAWSEGHLIPLFF.

The gene calls are TRBV5-1 and TRBJ2-2, with D unresolved. The V and J ends lost 0 bases and 3 bases respectively, with 6 bases between them. CDR1 is SGHRS, CDR2 YFSETQ, per germline. CDR3 length: 14 amino acids. CDR3 nucleotide sequence: TGCGCCAGCAGCTTGGTGCAGGACACCGGGGAGCTGTTTTTT. It encodes CASSLVQDTGELFF.

This chain uses TRBV5-1 with TRBJ2-2, with D possibly being TRBD1 (5 bases). Germline V gene data show CDR1 as SGHRS and CDR2 as YFSETQ. This CDR3 has 14 amino acids. The V and J ends lost 0 bases and 5 bases respectively, with 8 bases between them. DNA for the CDR3: TGCGCCAGCAGCTTGGCCGCAGGGACCGGGGAGCTGTTTTTT. This encodes CASSLAAGTGELFF. Together with reference TRBV5-1 and TRBJ2-2, the CDR3 gives the full variable domain: KAGVTQTPRYLIKTRGQQVTLSCSPISGHRSVSWYQQTPGQGLQFLFEYFSETQRNKGNFPGRFSGRQFSNSRSEMNVSTLELGDSALYLCASSLAAGTGELFFGEGSRLTVL.

The rearrangement uses TRBV7-2 and TRBJ1-1, with a weak D call TRBD1 (6 bases). The CDR3 is 15 amino acids. The ends were cut back, 0 bases at V and 5 bases at J, with 13 bases in the middle. CDR1 is SGHTA, CDR2 FQGNSA, per germline. The CDR3 nucleotides read TGTGCCAGCAGCTTAGCCCAGGGGTCGAGGACTGAAGCTTTCTTT. The encoded protein is CASSLAQGSRTEAFF.

The V gene is TRBV9, the J gene TRBJ1-4; the match to TRBD1 covers 7 bases. V dropped 4 bases and J dropped 5; count of bases not matched to a gene: 8. In germline, CDR1 is SGDLS, CDR2 YYNGEE. The CDR3 covers 15 residues. This CDR3 reads CASSLSGQVNEKLFF. The CDR3 nucleotides are TGTGCCAGCAGCTTATCTGGACAGGTGAATGAAAAACTGTTTTTT. The entire variable domain, with the rest obtained from reference TRBV9 and TRBJ1-4, is as follows: DSGVTQTPKHLITATGQRVTLRCSPRSGDLSVYWYQQSLDQGLQFLIQYYNGEERAKGNILERFSAQQFPDLHSELNLSSLELGDSALYFCASSLSGQVNEKLFFGSGTQLSVL.

The chain carries TRBV9 and TRBJ2-7; TRBD1 matches 9 bases. CDR3 length equals 15 residues. Germline V gene sequence: CDR1 SGDLS, CDR2 YYNGEE. V gave up 0 bases and J gave up 3 bases; unmatched junction bases: 4. CDR3 region: CASSVEAGQGYEQYF. The CDR3 DNA follows: TGTGCCAGCAGCGTAGAGGCGGGACAGGGCTACGAGCAGTACTTC.

The chain has TRBV28 and TRBJ2-7; 10 bases are a match to TRBD1. Trimming at V came to 5 bases and at J to 6 bases, leaving 10 bases not matched to a gene. Germline V gives CDR1 MDHEN, CDR2 SYDVKM. The CDR3 has 15 residues. CDR3 nucleotides: TGTGCCAGCAGTCAACTTGGGACAGGGGTATCCGAGCAGTACTTC. Amino acid sequence: CASSQLGTGVSEQYF.

This chain joins TRBV19 and TRBJ1-2; tentatively, D is TRBD1 (6 bases). With 7 bases removed from V and 2 bases from J, the gap between germline ends came to 20 bases. CDR1 and CDR2 (germline): LNHDA, SQIVND (reference sequence). The CDR3 length is 16 residues. CDR3 in amino acids: CASTSNREGTNYGYTF. The CDR3 region has the DNA TGTGCCAGTACCTCAAACAGGGAAGGGACAAACTATGGCTACACCTTC. Full variable domain (remainder filled in from reference TRBV19 and TRBJ1-2): DGGITQSPKYLFRKEGQNVTLSCEQNLNHDAMYWYRQDPGQGLRLIYYSQIVNDFQKGDIAEGYSVSREKKESFPLTVTSAQKNPTAFYLCASTSNREGTNYGYTFGSGTRLTVV.

This rearrangement joins TRBV7-2 to TRBJ1-4, with D perhaps TRBD1 (5 bases). The CDR3 has 17 amino acids. Trimming pared 3 bases from V and 1 base from J, leaving 15 bases between. Germline V gene data show CDR1 as SGHTA and CDR2 as FQGNSA. The CDR3 region is CASSFLMRGRTNEKLFF. The CDR3 DNA sequence: TGTGCCAGCAGCTTCTTAATGAGGGGCAGAACTAATGAAAAACTGTTTTTT.

The chain employs TRBV6-4 and TRBJ2-3; D uncertain. V lost 4 bases and J lost 0, with 8 bases in between. CDR1 and CDR2 from the germline V gene are MRHNA and SNTAGT. The CDR3 is 14 amino acids. CDR3 in amino acids: CASSGGSSTDTQYF. In DNA, the CDR3 is TGTGCCAGCAGTGGTGGGTCTAGCACAGATACGCAGTATTTT.

The chain is built from TRBV7-3 and TRBJ2-2, with a weak D call TRBD1 (5 bases). Germline CDR1 and CDR2: SGHTA and FQGTGA. Trimming pared 3 bases from V and 0 bases from J, leaving 8 bases between. The CDR3 runs 15 residues. The CDR3 loop is CASSFAGTNTGELFF. The CDR3 DNA reads TGTGCCAGCAGCTTCGCAGGGACGAACACCGGGGAGCTGTTTTTT.

This clone showed up just once. V usage is TRBV18 and J usage is TRBJ1-3; D gene unclear. This CDR3 is 16 amino acids long. In germline, CDR1 is KGHSH, CDR2 LQKENI. Trimming took off 1 base at V and 4 bases at J, with 14 bases between the two ends. CDR3: CASSPRSANLGNTIYF. DNA for the CDR3: TGTGCCAGCTCACCACGTTCCGCGAACTTAGGAAACACCATATATTTT.

The CDR3: CASSSRGGANTEAFF. The CDR3 DNA follows: TGTGCCAGCAGCTCCCGTGGGGGGGCGAACACTGAAGCTTTCTTT. The chain is built from TRBV7-2 and TRBJ1-1; TRBD1 is a possible D gene (6 bases). The V gene lost 4 bases and the J gene lost 1 base, with 13 bases spanning the gap. The CDR3 extends over 15 amino acids. Germline CDR1 SGHTA, CDR2 FQGNSA. Using reference TRBV7-2 and TRBJ1-1 for the parts outside the CDR3, the full variable domain is GAGVSQSPSNKVTEKGKDVELRCDPISGHTALYWYRQSLGQGLEFLIYFQGNSAPDKSGLPSDRFSAERTGGSVSTLTIQRTQQEDSAVYLCASSSRGGANTEAFFGQGTRLTVV.

The V gene is TRBV27, the J gene TRBJ2-1; 10 bases agree with TRBD2. The CDR3 covers 15 residues. CDR1 MNHEY and CDR2 SMNVEV come from the germline V gene (reference sequence). Germline trimming cut 3 bases from V and 8 bases from J; bases unmatched to any gene: 7. CDR3 protein: CASSFAAGGLYEQFF. Here the CDR3 DNA reads TGTGCCAGCAGTTTTGCAGCGGGGGGGTTGTATGAGCAGTTCTTC.

The chain has TRBV5-1 and TRBJ2-2; D ambiguous. The CDR3 covers 16 residues. V lost 4 bases and J 1 base, leaving 14 bases between the germline ends. Germline lookup yields CDR1 SGHRS and CDR2 YFSETQ. As DNA, the CDR3 is TGCGCCAGCAGCCTCCGCGGCGGCCGGAACACCGGGGAGCTGTTTTTT. The encoded protein is CASSLRGGRNTGELFF.

The V and J genes are TRBV4-3 and TRBJ1-4; a weak D match, TRBD1 (5 bases). The CDR3 is made up of 15 amino acids. V lost 4 bases and J 3 bases, leaving 12 bases between the germline ends. Germline V CDR1 and CDR2: LGHNA, YSLEER. Here the CDR3 DNA reads TGCGCCAGCAGCCCGGGGGGGTCACCTAATGAAAAACTGTTTTTT. This gives the protein CASSPGGSPNEKLFF.

This chain connects TRBV11-2 to TRBJ2-7; TRBD1 agrees at 11 bases. Germline V gene lookup returns CDR1 SGHAT and CDR2 FQNNGV. The CDR3 is made up of 17 amino acids. Trimming removed 3 bases from V and 1 base from J; junction bases left unmatched: 8. Here the CDR3 reads CASSLRGRDRGSYEQYF. The DNA of the CDR3 is TGTGCCAGCAGCTTGAGGGGGAGGGACAGGGGGTCCTACGAGCAGTACTTC.

This rearrangement joins TRBV4-1 to TRBJ2-1, with TRBD2 matching over 7 bases. Germline loops: CDR1 MGHRA, CDR2 YSYEKL. V shed 3 bases and J 4 bases; nucleotides not matched to a gene: 12. This CDR3 has 17 amino acids. CDR3 sequence: CASSQVGGVQPYNEQFF. The CDR3 region has the DNA TGCGCCAGCAGCCAGGTGGGGGGGGTCCAGCCATACAATGAGCAGTTCTTC.

The chain employs TRBV6-5 and TRBJ2-2, with D hard to call. V lost 0 bases and J 5 bases, leaving 7 bases between the germline ends. The CDR3 loop spans 14 amino acids. Germline V CDR1 and CDR2: MNHEY, SVGAGI. The CDR3, as DNA: TGTGCCAGCAGTTACTCGATGGGGACCGGGGAGCTGTTTTTT. Amino acids: CASSYSMGTGELFF.

This rearrangement joins TRBV29-1 to TRBJ1-1; TRBD1 matches 9 bases. Germline V lookup: CDR1 SQVTM, CDR2 ANQGSEA. V was pared by 6 bases and J by 2 bases, with 7 bases of the junction left unmatched. This CDR3 spans 14 amino acids. CDR3 sequence reads: CSVVTGGVNTEAFF. DNA for the CDR3: TGCAGCGTGGTTACAGGGGGCGTAAACACTGAAGCTTTCTTT.

The count of this clone is one. The chain uses TRBV5-4 and TRBJ1-2; no reliable D call. V was pared by 0 bases and J by 0 bases, with 3 bases between. Germline loops: CDR1 SGHNT, CDR2 YYREEE (reference sequence). CDR3 length: 13 amino acids. CDR3 sequence reads: CASSLVANYGYTF. The CDR3 region has the DNA TGTGCCAGCAGCTTGGTTGCTAACTATGGCTACACCTTC.